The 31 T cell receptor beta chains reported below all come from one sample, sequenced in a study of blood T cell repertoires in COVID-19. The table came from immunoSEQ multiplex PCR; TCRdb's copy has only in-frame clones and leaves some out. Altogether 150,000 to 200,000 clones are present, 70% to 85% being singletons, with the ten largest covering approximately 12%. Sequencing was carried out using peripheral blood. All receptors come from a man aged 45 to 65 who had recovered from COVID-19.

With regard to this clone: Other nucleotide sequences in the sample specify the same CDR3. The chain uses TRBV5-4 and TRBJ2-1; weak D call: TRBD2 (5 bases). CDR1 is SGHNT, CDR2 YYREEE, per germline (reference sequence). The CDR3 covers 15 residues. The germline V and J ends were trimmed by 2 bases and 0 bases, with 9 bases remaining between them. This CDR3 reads CASSFGGSSYNEQFF. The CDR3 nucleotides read TGTGCCAGCAGCTTTGGCGGGTCCTCCTACAATGAGCAGTTCTTC.

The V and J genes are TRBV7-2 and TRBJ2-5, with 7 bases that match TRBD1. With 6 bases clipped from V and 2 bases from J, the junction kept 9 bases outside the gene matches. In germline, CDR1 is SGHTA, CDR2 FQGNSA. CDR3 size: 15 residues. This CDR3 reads CASSHQQGSQETQYF. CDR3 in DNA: TGTGCCAGCAGTCACCAACAGGGGTCTCAAGAGACCCAGTACTTC.

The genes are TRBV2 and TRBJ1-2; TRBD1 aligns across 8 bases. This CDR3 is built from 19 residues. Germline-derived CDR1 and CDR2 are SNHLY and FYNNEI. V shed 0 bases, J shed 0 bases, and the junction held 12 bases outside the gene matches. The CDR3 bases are TGTGCCAGCAGTGAAGCGCTTCGGAGACAGGGGACCCCTAACTATGGCTACACCTTC. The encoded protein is CASSEALRRQGTPNYGYTF.

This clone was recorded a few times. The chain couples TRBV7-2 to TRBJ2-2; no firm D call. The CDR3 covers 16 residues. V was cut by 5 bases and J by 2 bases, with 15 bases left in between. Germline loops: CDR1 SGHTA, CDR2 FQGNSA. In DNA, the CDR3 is TGTGCCAGCAGCATTGACTTCTCACTCAACACCGGGGAGCTGTTTTTT. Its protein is CASSIDFSLNTGELFF. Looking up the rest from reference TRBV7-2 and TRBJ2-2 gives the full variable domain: GAGVSQSPSNKVTEKGKDVELRCDPISGHTALYWYRQSLGQGLEFLIYFQGNSAPDKSGLPSDRFSAERTGGSVSTLTIQRTQQEDSAVYLCASSIDFSLNTGELFFGEGSRLTVL.

CDR3 sequence: CASRLVYPTSSYEQYF. CDR3 nucleotides: TGTGCAAGTCGCTTAGTTTATCCCACAAGCTCCTACGAGCAGTACTTC. The chain combines TRBV12-2 with TRBJ2-7; no DNA check was done on the table's D call, TRBD1. TRBV12-2 is designated a pseudogene. The CDR3 is 16 residues long.

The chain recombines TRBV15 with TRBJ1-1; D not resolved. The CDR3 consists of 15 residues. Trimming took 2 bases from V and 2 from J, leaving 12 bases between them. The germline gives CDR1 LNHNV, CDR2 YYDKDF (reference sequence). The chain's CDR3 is CATSRKVRANTEAFF. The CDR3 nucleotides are TGTGCCACCAGCAGAAAAGTGAGAGCCAACACTGAAGCTTTCTTT.

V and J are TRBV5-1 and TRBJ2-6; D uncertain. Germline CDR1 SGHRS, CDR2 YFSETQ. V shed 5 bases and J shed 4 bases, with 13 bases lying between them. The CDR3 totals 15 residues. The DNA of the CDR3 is TGCGCCAGCAGTTCCTCCCCCTTAGGGGCCAACGTCCTGACTTTC. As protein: CASSSSPLGANVLTF.

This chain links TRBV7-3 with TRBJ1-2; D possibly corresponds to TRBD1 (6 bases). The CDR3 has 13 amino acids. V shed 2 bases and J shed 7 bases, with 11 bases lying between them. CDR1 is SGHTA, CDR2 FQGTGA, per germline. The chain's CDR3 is CASSLYKDSGYTF. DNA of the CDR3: TGTGCCAGCAGCTTATACAAGGACAGTGGCTACACCTTC.

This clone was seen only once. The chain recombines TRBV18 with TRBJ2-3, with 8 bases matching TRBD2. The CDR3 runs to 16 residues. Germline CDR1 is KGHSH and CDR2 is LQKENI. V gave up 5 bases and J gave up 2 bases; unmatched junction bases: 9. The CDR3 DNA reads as TGTGCCAGCTCATTCACCCCGGGAGGGGTCACAGATACGCAGTATTTT. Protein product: CASSFTPGGVTDTQYF. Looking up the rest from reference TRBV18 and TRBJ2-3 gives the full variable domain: NAGVMQNPRHLVRRRGQEARLRCSPMKGHSHVYWYRQLPEEGLKFMVYLQKENIIDESGMPKERFSAEFPKEGPSILRIQQVVRGDSAAYFCASSFTPGGVTDTQYFGPGTRLTVL.

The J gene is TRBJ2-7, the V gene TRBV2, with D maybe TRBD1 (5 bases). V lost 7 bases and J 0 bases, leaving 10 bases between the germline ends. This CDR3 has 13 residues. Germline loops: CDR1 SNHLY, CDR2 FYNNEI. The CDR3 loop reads CASNNRYSYEQYF. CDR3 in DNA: TGTGCCAGCAATAACAGGTACTCCTACGAGCAGTACTTC.

CDR3 bases: TGTGCCAGCAGCACGTTTTTGATTGGGGACAGGGGAACCTACGAGCAGTACTTC. Its translation is CASSTFLIGDRGTYEQYF. The V call is TRBV25-1, the J call TRBJ2-7, with 10 bases aligning to TRBD1. V lost 6 bases, J lost 2 bases, and 16 bases stayed unmatched. Per the germline V gene, CDR1 is MGHDK and CDR2 is SYGVNS. The CDR3 sequence is 18 residues long.

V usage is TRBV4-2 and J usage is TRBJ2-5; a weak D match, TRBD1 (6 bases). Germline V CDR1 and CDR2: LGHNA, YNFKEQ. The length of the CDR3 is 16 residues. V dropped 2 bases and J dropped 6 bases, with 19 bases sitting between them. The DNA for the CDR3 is TGTGCCAGCAGCCAAACATCCAGGGCTGGGGACAAGACCCAGTACTTC. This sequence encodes CASSQTSRAGDKTQYF.

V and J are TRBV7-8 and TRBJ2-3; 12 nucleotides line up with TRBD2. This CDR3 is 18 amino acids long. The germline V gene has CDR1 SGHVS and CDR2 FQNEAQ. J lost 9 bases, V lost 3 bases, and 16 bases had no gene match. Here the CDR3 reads CASSFRPSGASGRGTQYF. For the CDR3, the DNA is TGTGCCAGCAGCTTTCGTCCTTCAGGGGCTAGCGGGAGGGGGACGCAGTATTTT.

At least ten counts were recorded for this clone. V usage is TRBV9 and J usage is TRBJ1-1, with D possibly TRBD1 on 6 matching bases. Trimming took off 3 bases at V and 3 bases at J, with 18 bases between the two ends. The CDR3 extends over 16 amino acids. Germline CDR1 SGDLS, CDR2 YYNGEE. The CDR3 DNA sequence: TGTGCCAGCAGCGAAGACCACAGGGTTAGGGACACTGAAGCTTTCTTT. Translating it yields CASSEDHRVRDTEAFF.

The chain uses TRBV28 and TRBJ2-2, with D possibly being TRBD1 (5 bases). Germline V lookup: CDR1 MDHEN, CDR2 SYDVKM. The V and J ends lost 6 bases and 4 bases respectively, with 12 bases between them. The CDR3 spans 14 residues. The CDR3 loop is CASSWQGFTGELFF. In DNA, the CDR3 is TGTGCCAGCAGCTGGCAGGGATTCACCGGGGAGCTGTTTTTT.

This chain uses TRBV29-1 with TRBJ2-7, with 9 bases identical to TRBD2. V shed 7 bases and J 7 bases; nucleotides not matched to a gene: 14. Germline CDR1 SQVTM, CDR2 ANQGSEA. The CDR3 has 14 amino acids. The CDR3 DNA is TGCAGCGCCCAGACTAGCGGCCAGTTGGGAGAGCAGTACTTC. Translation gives CSAQTSGQLGEQYF.

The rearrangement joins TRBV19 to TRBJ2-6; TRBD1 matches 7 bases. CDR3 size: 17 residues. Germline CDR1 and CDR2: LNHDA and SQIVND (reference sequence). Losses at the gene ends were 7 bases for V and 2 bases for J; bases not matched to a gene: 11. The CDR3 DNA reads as TGTGCCAGTACCACCTTTATACAGGGGACTGGGGCCAACGTCCTGACTTTC. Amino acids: CASTTFIQGTGANVLTF. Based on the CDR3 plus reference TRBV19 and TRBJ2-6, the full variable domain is DGGITQSPKYLFRKEGQNVTLSCEQNLNHDAMYWYRQDPGQGLRLIYYSQIVNDFQKGDIAEGYSVSREKKESFPLTVTSAQKNPTAFYLCASTTFIQGTGANVLTFGAGSRLTVL.

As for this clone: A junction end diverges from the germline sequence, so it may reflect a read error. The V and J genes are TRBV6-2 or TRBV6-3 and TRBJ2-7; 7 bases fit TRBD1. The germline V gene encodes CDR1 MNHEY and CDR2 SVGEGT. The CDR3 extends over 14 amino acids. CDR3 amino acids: CASSYNPDRLGVTF. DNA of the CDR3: TGTGCCAGCAGTTACAACCCGGACAGGCTCGGTGTGACTTTC.

In DNA, the CDR3 is TGTGCCAGCAGCTTAGACGGGGGGAACTACGAGCAGTACTTC. It yields the protein CASSLDGGNYEQYF. The chain couples TRBV7-2 to TRBJ2-7; the match to TRBD2 covers 7 bases. The junction had 3 bases not matched to a gene; V was cut back by 1 base and J by 3 bases. The CDR3 contains 14 residues. The germline V gene has CDR1 SGHTA and CDR2 FQGNSA.

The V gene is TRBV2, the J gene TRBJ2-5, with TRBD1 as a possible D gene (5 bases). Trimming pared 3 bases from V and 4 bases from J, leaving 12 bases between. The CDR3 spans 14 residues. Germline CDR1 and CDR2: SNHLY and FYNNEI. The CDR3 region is CASSDRGYGETQYF. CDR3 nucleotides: TGTGCCAGCAGTGATAGGGGTTATGGAGAGACCCAGTACTTC.

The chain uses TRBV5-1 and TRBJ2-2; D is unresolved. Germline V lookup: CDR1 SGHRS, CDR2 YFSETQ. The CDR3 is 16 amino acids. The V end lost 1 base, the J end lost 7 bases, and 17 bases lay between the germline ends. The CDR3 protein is CASSLYSYLGGGELFF. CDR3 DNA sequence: TGCGCCAGCAGCTTGTACTCATATCTTGGTGGCGGGGAGCTGTTTTTT. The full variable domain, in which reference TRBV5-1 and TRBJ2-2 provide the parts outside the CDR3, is KAGVTQTPRYLIKTRGQQVTLSCSPISGHRSVSWYQQTPGQGLQFLFEYFSETQRNKGNFPGRFSGRQFSNSRSEMNVSTLELGDSALYLCASSLYSYLGGGELFFGEGSRLTVL.

CDR3 DNA: TGCGCCAGCAGCTTGTGGGCCGCGGGACAGGGCAAGGGAGATACGCAGTATTTT. It translates to CASSLWAAGQGKGDTQYF. The V gene is TRBV5-1, the J gene TRBJ2-3; 9 positions match TRBD1. Germline loops: CDR1 SGHRS, CDR2 YFSETQ. CDR3 length: 18 amino acids. With 1 base clipped from V and 5 bases from J, the junction kept 14 bases outside the gene matches.

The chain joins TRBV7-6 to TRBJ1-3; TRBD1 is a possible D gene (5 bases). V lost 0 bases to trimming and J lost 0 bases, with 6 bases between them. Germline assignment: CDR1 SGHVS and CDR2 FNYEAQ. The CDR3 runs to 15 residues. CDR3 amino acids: CASSLARGSGNTIYF. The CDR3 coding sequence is TGTGCCAGCAGCTTAGCAAGGGGCTCTGGAAACACCATATATTTT. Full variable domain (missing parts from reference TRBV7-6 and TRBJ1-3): GAGVSQSPRYKVTKRGQDVALRCDPISGHVSLYWYRQALGQGPEFLTYFNYEAQQDKSGLPNDRFSAERPEGSISTLTIQRTEQRDSAMYRCASSLARGSGNTIYFGEGSWLTVV.

CDR3 DNA: TGTGCCAGCCAATGGGACAGACAGAACACTGAAGCTTTCTTT. It specifies CASQWDRQNTEAFF. The V and J genes are TRBV18 and TRBJ1-1; 7 positions match TRBD1. The CDR3 runs 14 residues. Germline lookup yields CDR1 KGHSH and CDR2 LQKENI. V shed 8 bases and J 1 base; nucleotides not matched to a gene: 7.

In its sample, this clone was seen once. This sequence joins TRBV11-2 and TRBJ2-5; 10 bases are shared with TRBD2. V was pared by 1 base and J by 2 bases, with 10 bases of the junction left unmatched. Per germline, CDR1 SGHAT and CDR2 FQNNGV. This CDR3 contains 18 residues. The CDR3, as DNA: TGTGCCAGCAGCTTAGTTGGTAGTTCTAGCGGGGGTCAAGAGACCCAGTACTTC. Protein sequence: CASSLVGSSSGGQETQYF.

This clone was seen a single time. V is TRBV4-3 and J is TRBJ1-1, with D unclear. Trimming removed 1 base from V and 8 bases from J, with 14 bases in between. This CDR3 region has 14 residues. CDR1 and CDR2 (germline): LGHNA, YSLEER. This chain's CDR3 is CASSQVSRLSEAFF. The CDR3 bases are TGCGCCAGCAGCCAAGTCTCGCGTCTATCGGAAGCTTTCTTT.

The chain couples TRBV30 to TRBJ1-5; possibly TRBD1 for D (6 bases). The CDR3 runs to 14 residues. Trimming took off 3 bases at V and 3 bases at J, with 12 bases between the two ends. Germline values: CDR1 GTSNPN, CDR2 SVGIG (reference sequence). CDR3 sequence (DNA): TGTGCCTGGAGCCGAACAGGGATCAATCAGCCCCAGCATTTT. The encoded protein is CAWSRTGINQPQHF. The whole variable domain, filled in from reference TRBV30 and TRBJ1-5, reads SQTIHQWPATLVQPVGSPLSLECTVEGTSNPNLYWYRQAAGRGLQLLFYSVGIGQISSEVPQNLSASRPQDRQFILSSKKLLLSDSGFYLCAWSRTGINQPQHFGDGTRLSIL.

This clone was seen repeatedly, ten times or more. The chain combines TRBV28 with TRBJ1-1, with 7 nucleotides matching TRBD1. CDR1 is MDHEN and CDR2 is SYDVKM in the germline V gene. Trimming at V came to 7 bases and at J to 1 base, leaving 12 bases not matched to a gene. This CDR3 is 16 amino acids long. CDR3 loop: CASILNRGGWNTEAFF. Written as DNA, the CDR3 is TGTGCCAGCATTCTCAACAGGGGTGGGTGGAACACTGAAGCTTTCTTT.

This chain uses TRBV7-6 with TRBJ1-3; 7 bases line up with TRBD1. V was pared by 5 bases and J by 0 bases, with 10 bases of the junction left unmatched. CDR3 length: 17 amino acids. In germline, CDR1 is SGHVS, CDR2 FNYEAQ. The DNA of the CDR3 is TGTGCCAGCAGCCCTGTATCAGGGGGTATCTCTGGAAACACCATATATTTT. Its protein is CASSPVSGGISGNTIYF.

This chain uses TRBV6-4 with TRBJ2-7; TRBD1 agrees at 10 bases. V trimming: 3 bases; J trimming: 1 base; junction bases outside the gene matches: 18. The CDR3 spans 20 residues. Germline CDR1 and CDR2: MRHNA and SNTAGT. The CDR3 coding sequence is TGTGCCAGCAGTGAACCGCACCGAGGAGGGCGGGACAGGGGTTCCTACGAGCAGTACTTC. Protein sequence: CASSEPHRGGRDRGSYEQYF.

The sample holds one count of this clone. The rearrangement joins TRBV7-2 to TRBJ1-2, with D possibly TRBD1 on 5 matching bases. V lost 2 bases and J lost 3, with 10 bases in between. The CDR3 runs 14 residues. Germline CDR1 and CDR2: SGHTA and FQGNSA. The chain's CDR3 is CASSLTQGDYGYTF. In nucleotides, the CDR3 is TGTGCCAGCAGCTTAACGCAGGGTGACTATGGCTACACCTTC.